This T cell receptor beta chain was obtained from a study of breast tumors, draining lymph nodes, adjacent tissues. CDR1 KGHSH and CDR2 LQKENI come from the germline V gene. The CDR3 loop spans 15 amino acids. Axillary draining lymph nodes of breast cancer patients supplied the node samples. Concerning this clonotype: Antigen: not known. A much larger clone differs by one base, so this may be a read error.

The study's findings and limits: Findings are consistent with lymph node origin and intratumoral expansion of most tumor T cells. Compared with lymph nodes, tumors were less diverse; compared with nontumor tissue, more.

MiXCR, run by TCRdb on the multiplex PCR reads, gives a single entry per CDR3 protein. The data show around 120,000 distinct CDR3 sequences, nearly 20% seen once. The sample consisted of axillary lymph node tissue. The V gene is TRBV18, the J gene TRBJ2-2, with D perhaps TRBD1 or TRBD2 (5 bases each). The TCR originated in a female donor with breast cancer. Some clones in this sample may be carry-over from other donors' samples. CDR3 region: CASSMTAQGTGEPFF. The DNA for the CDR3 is TGTGCCAGCTCCATGACCGCCCAGGGCACCGGGGAGCCGTTTTTT.